The rows below give T cell receptor beta chains drawn from one sample of a study of T cell repertoires in cytomegalovirus infection. Using its own MiXCR run on the reads, TCRdb lists one record per CDR3 protein. The profile shows around 89,000 distinct CDR3 sequences, about 29% of them singletons. No cognate antigen is known for these TCRs. Here the sequenced sample was CD8+ T cells from cultured PBMCs, taken from culture after CMV antigen stimulation. The receptors come from a human donor in good health (CMV status not recorded). Some clones in this sample may be carry-over from other donors' samples. CDR3s include the opening cysteine and the closing phenylalanine or tryptophan. Each record gives: D gene, V gene, J gene, clone size, CDR3 DNA, CDR3 protein. D genes are given only for firm matches. Clone size is shown for a subset of rows, as once, few, many or a class of expanded clone.

-	TRBV27	TRBJ1-1	-	TGTGCCAGCAGCTCTGCCGTGAACACTGAAGCTTTCTTT	CASSSAVNTEAFF
-	TRBV27	TRBJ2-3	-	TGTGCCAGCAGTTTTGGACCTACTCGCACAGATACGCAGTATTTT	CASSFGPTRTDTQYF
-	TRBV7-9	TRBJ2-7	-	TGTGCCAGCAGCTTACCCAGCTCCTACGAGCAGTACTTC	CASSLPSSYEQYF
TRBD1	TRBV29-1	TRBJ1-1	-	TGCAGCGTGGATGGGACAGAGATGAACACTGATGCTTTCTTT	CSVDGTEMNTDAFF
TRBD2	TRBV7-4	TRBJ2-3	-	TGTGCCAGCAGCCGACCCGGACTAGCGGGACGCACAGATACGCAGTATTTT	CASSRPGLAGRTDTQYF
-	TRBV7-6	TRBJ2-5	-	TGTGCCACTGGGCGGGGAGGAGTTCGGTTCCAAGAGACCCAGTACTTC	CATGRGGVRFQETQYF
-	TRBV7-2	TRBJ1-1	few	TGTGCCAGCAGCTCGGTAACGGGGTCTGAAGCTTTCTTT	CASSSVTGSEAFF
-	TRBV20-1	TRBJ2-5	few	TGCAGTGCCCAAAGGGAAGAGACCCAGTACTTC	CSAQREETQYF
-	TRBV5-4	TRBJ2-3	-	TGTGCCAGCAGGACGGGGGTACCCACTAGCACAGATACGCAGTATTTT	CASRTGVPTSTDTQYF
-	TRBV29-1	TRBJ2-5	few	TGCAGCGTTGAAGACGGGCAGGGCGTGGGGCTGTACCAAGAGACCCAGTACTTC	CSVEDGQGVGLYQETQYF
-	TRBV19	TRBJ1-5	few	TGTGCCAGTAGGAGGATAAACAATCAGCCCCAGCATTTT	CASRRINNQPQHF
-	TRBV7-2	TRBJ2-3	-	TGTGCCAGCAGCTTAGATCGTCAAGGACTTAACACAGATACGCAGTATTTT	CASSLDRQGLNTDTQYF
TRBD1	TRBV28	TRBJ1-4	-	TGTGCCAGCAGTTTAATAGGGACAGGATTTTATGCAACTAATGAAAAACTGTTTTTT	CASSLIGTGFYATNEKLFF
-	TRBV9	TRBJ2-4	-	TGTGCCAGCTCGGGGCCAGCCAAAAACATTCAGTACTTC	CASSGPAKNIQYF